This is a list of T cell receptor beta chains from one sample in a study of OX40 agonist ivuxolimab in advanced cancers. Repertoires were generated with immunoSEQ multiplex PCR, while TCRdb's copy carries only in-frame clones and drops some. Seen here are 55,000 to 65,000 clones, about nine tenths observed once, and the top ten hold approximately 0.39%. Source: CD4+ or CD8+ T cells sorted from blood, taken in a trial of the OX40 agonist ivuxolimab. These receptor sequences come from an adult with an advanced solid tumor such as melanoma, head and neck, liver or kidney cancer. The CDR3 runs from the conserved cysteine through the conserved F or W. D genes are given only for firm matches. Where a row states a size, it is once, few, many or the class of an expanded clone; other rows omit it.

abundance	v_gene	d_gene	j_gene	CDR3aa	CDR3nt
-	TRBV5-6	-	TRBJ2-7	CASTGVAIYEQYF	TGTGCCAGCACGGGGGTGGCAATCTACGAGCAGTACTTC
-	TRBV5-1	-	TRBJ2-6	CASSRPGREASQTF	TGCGCCAGCAGCCGCCCGGGGAGAGAGGCCTCTCAGACTTTC
-	TRBV28	TRBD2	TRBJ2-1	CASSRSGTNEQFF	TGTGCCAGCAGCCGCAGCGGGACGAATGAGCAGTTCTTC
-	TRBV5-1	-	TRBJ2-1	CASSREQGNEQFF	TGCGCCAGCAGCCGAGAACAGGGCAATGAGCAGTTCTTC
-	TRBV7-2	TRBD1	TRBJ1-5	CASSSLRDRGNQPQHF	TGTGCCAGCAGCTCACTCCGGGACAGGGGAAACCAGCCCCAGCATTTT
-	TRBV28	-	TRBJ1-5	CASSTSIWPGNQPQHF	TGTGCCAGCAGTACCTCCATATGGCCGGGCAATCAGCCCCAGCATTTT
-	TRBV21-1	-	TRBJ1-1	CASGRDTEAFF	TGTGCCAGCGGGAGGGACACTGAAGCTTTCTTT
-	TRBV2	TRBD2	TRBJ2-5	CASSGGAGGRQETQYF	TGTGCCAGCAGCGGCGGAGCGGGGGGGCGGCAAGAGACCCAGTACTTC
few	TRBV7-9	TRBD1	TRBJ2-1	CASSLGSGQGADEQFF	TGTGCCAGCAGCTTGGGGTCGGGACAGGGGGCTGATGAGCAGTTCTTC
-	TRBV4-1	-	TRBJ1-2	CASSHQGKHRGYTF	TGCGCCAGCAGCCACCAGGGAAAACATAGAGGCTACACCTTC
few	TRBV5-4	TRBD1	TRBJ1-6	CASSREGQGGNSPLHF	TGTGCCAGCAGCAGGGAGGGACAGGGTGGGAATTCACCCCTCCACTTT
-	TRBV18	TRBD2	TRBJ2-1	CASSPGLAGGPNEQFF	TGTGCCAGCTCACCGGGACTAGCGGGAGGGCCAAATGAGCAGTTCTTC
-	TRBV7-6	-	TRBJ2-5	CASSLDPQVATQYF	TGTGCCAGCAGCTTAGATCCGCAAGTCGCGACCCAGTACTTC
-	TRBV7-3	-	TRBJ2-1	CASSQNAGAPSYNEQFF	TGTGCCAGCAGCCAAAACGCGGGGGCTCCCTCCTACAATGAGCAGTTCTTC
once	TRBV4-1	-	TRBJ2-1	CASSQAGTPSYNEQFF	TGCGCCAGCAGCCAAGCAGGGACGCCCTCCTACAATGAGCAGTTCTTC
-	TRBV5-8	-	TRBJ1-1	CASSLGTRRDTEAFF	TGTGCCAGCAGCTTGGGGACGAGAAGGGACACTGAAGCTTTCTTT
-	TRBV4-1	-	TRBJ1-3	CASSQGTLPGNTIYF	TGCGCCAGCAGCCAAGGGACACTCCCTGGAAACACCATATATTTT
-	TRBV20-1	-	TRBJ2-7	CSARETERAYF	TGCAGTGCTAGAGAAACGGAACGGGCGTACTTC
few	TRBV13	-	TRBJ2-3	CASSSGPSTDTQYF	TGTGCCAGCAGCTCCGGCCCCTCCACAGATACGCAGTATTTT
-	TRBV9	-	TRBJ2-3	CASSPRLSSGDTQYF	TGTGCCAGCAGCCCCCGCTTGAGTTCGGGGGATACGCAGTATTTT
-	TRBV9	-	TRBJ1-1	CASSVAGVPNTEAFF	TGTGCCAGCAGCGTAGCAGGGGTCCCGAACACTGAAGCTTTCTTT
-	TRBV14	-	TRBJ2-1	CASSQGLSGRTSYNEQFF	TGTGCCAGCAGCCAAGGTTTATCGGGGCGGACCTCCTACAATGAGCAGTTCTTC
once	TRBV11-2	-	TRBJ2-7	CASTLRWTAGEQYF	TGTGCCAGCACCCTTAGGTGGACAGCGGGTGAGCAGTACTTC
-	TRBV7-9	-	TRBJ1-6	CASSPLGDSPLHF	TGTGCCAGCAGCCCCTTGGGTGATTCACCCCTCCACTTT
-	TRBV5-4	TRBD2	TRBJ2-1	CASSLGLANEQFF	TGTGCCAGCAGCTTGGGACTAGCTAATGAGCAGTTCTTC
-	TRBV6-5	TRBD2	TRBJ2-5	CASSRRTSGRKTQYF	TGTGCCAGCAGTCGAAGGACTAGCGGGAGAAAGACCCAGTACTTC
once	TRBV30	-	TRBJ1-2	CACDRGPDRGYTF	TGTGCCTGTGATAGGGGACCTGACCGGGGCTACACCTTC
-	TRBV2	-	TRBJ1-6	CASSSATYNSPLHF	TGTGCCAGCAGCTCCGCAACCTATAATTCACCCCTCCACTTT
-	TRBV6-1	-	TRBJ1-1	CASTYNGNTEAFF	TGTGCCAGCACTTACAATGGGAACACTGAAGCTTTCTTT
-	TRBV4-1	TRBD1	TRBJ2-7	CASSQRFRTGTYEQYF	TGCGCCAGCAGCCAAAGATTCAGGACAGGGACCTACGAGCAGTACTTC
-	TRBV19	-	TRBJ1-1	CASSDPGGKNTEAFF	TGTGCCAGTAGCGATCCGGGTGGGAAGAACACTGAAGCTTTCTTT
-	TRBV9	-	TRBJ2-7	CASSARGGANEQYF	TGTGCCAGCAGCGCCAGGGGTGGGGCTAACGAGCAGTACTTC